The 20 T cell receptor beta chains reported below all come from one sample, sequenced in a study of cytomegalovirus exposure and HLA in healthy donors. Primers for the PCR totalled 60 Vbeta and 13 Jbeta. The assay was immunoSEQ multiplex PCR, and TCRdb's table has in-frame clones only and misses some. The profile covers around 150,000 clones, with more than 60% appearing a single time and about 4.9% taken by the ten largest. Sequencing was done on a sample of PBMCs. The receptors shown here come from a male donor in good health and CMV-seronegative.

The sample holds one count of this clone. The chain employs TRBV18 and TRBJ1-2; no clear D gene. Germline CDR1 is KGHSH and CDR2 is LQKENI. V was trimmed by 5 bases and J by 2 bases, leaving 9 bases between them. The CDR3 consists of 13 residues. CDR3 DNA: TGTGCCAGCTCAACTAATAGCAACTATGGCTACACCTTC. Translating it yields CASSTNSNYGYTF.

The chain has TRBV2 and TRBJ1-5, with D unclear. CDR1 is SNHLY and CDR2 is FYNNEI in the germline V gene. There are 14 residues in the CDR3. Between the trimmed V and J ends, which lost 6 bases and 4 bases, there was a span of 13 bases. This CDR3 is CASSGEGRNQPQHF. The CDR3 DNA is TGTGCCAGCAGCGGGGAGGGAAGGAATCAGCCCCAGCATTTT. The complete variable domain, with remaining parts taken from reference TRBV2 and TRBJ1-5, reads EPEVTQTPSHQVTQMGQEVILRCVPISNHLYFYWYRQILGQKVEFLVSFYNNEISEKSEIFDDQFSVERPDGSNFTLKIRSTKLEDSAMYFCASSGEGRNQPQHFGDGTRLSIL.

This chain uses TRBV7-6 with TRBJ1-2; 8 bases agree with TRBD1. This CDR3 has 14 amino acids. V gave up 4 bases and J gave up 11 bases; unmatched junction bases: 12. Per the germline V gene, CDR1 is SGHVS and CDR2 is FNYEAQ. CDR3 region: CASSSGQGKVAYTF. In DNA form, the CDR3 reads TGTGCCAGCAGCTCAGGACAGGGCAAAGTTGCTTACACCTTC.

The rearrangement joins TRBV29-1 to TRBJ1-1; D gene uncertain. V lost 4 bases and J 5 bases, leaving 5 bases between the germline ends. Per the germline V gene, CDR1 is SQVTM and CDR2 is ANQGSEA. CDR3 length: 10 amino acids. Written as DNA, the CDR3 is TGCAGCGTTGGAGCTACTGAAGCTTTCTTT. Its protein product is CSVGATEAFF.

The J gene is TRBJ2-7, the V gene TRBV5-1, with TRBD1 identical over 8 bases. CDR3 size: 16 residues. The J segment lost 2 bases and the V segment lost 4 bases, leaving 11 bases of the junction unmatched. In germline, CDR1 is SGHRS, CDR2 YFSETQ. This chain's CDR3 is CASSPRPAGGPYEQYF. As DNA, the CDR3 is TGCGCCAGCAGCCCCCGCCCGGCAGGGGGCCCCTACGAGCAGTACTTC. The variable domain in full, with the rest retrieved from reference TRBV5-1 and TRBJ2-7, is KAGVTQTPRYLIKTRGQQVTLSCSPISGHRSVSWYQQTPGQGLQFLFEYFSETQRNKGNFPGRFSGRQFSNSRSEMNVSTLELGDSALYLCASSPRPAGGPYEQYFGPGTRLTVT.

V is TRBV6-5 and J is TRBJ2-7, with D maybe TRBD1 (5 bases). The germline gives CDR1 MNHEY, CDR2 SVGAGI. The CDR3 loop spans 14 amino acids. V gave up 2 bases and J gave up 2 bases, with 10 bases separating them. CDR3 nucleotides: TGTGCCAGCAGTTACGAGGCAGGGCCCTACGAGCAGTACTTC. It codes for CASSYEAGPYEQYF.

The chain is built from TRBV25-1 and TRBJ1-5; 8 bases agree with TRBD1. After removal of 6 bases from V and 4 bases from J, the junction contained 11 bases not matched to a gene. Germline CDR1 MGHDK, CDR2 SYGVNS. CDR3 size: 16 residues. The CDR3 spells CASSSSGTGLNQPQHF. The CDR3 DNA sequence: TGTGCCAGCAGCTCTTCCGGGACAGGTTTGAATCAGCCCCAGCATTTT.

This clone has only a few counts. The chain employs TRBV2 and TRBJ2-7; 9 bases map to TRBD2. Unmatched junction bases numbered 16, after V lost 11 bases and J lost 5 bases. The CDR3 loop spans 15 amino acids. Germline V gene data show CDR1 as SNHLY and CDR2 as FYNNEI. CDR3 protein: CAYNRGREGHDEQYF. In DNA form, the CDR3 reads TGTGCCTACAACCGAGGGCGGGAGGGCCACGACGAGCAGTACTTC.

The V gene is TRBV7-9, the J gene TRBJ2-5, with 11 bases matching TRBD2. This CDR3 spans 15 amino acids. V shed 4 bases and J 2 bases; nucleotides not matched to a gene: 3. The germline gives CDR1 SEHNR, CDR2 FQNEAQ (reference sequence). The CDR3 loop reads CASSWGTSGQETQYF. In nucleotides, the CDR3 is TGTGCCAGCAGCTGGGGGACTAGCGGACAAGAGACCCAGTACTTC.

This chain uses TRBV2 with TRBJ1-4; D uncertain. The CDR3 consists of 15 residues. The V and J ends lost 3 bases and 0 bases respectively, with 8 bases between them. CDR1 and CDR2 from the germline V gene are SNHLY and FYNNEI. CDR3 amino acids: CASSDSAATNEKLFF. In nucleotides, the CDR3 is TGTGCCAGCAGTGATAGCGCCGCAACTAATGAAAAACTGTTTTTT.

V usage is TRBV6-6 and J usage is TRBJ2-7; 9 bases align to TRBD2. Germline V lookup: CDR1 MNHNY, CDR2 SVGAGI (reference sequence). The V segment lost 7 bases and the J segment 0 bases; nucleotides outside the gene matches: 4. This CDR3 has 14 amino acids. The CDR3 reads CASIGSGSSYEQYF. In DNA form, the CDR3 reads TGTGCCAGCATAGGTAGCGGGAGCTCCTACGAGCAGTACTTC.

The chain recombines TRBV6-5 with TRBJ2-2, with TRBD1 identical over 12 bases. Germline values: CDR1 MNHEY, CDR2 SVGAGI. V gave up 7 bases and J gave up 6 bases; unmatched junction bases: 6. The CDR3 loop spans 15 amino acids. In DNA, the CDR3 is TGTGCCAGCACCCCGGGACAGGGGGCTGCCGGGGAGCTGTTTTTT. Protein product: CASTPGQGAAGELFF.

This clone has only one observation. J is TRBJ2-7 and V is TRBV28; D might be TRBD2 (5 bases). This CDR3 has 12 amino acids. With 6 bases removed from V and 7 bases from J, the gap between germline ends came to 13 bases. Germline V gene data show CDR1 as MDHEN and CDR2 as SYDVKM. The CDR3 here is CASSLKRTEQYF. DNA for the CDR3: TGTGCCAGCAGCCTTAAACGGACTGAGCAGTACTTC.

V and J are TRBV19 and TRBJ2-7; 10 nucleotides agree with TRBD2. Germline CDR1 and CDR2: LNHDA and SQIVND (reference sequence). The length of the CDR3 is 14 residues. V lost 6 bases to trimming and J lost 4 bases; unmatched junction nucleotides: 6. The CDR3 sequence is CASSPTSGVYEQYF. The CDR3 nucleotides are TGTGCCAGTAGCCCCACTAGCGGGGTTTACGAGCAGTACTTC.

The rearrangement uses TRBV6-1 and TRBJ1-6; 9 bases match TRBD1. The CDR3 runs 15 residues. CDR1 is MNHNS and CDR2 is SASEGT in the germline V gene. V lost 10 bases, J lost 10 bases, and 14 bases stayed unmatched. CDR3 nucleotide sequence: TGTGCCACCCTTACGCTGGACAGGGGTTGGTCACCCCTCCACTTT. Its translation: CATLTLDRGWSPLHF.

The CDR3 nucleotides are TGTGCCAGCTCACCACCGGTACAGGGAACGTTCGGCACCGGGGAGCTGTTTTTT. Protein: CASSPPVQGTFGTGELFF. The chain uses TRBV18 and TRBJ2-2; tentative D call: TRBD1 (6 bases). The germline V gene has CDR1 KGHSH and CDR2 LQKENI. The CDR3 is 18 amino acids. The germline V and J ends were trimmed by 0 bases and 4 bases, with 18 bases remaining between them. Full variable domain (missing parts from reference TRBV18 and TRBJ2-2): NAGVMQNPRHLVRRRGQEARLRCSPMKGHSHVYWYRQLPEEGLKFMVYLQKENIIDESGMPKERFSAEFPKEGPSILRIQQVVRGDSAAYFCASSPPVQGTFGTGELFFGEGSRLTVL.

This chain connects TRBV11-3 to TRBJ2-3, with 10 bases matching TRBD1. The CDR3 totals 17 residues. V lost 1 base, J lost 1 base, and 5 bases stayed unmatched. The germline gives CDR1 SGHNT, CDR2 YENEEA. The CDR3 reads CASSLGSGTGGTDTQYF. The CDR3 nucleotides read TGTGCCAGCAGCTTAGGGAGCGGGACAGGGGGCACAGATACGCAGTATTTT.

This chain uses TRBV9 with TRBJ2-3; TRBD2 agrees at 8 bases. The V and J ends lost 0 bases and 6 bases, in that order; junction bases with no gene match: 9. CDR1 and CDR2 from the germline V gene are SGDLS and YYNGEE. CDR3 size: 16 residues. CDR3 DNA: TGTGCCAGCAGCGTAGGAACGGGGGGGCGAGGCGATACGCAGTATTTT. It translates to CASSVGTGGRGDTQYF.

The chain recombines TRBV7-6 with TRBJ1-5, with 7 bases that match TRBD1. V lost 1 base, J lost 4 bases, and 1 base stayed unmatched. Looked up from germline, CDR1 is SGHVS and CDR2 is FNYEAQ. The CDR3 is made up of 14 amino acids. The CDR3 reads CASSLEQGNQPQHF. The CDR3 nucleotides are TGTGCCAGCAGCTTAGAACAGGGGAATCAGCCCCAGCATTTT.

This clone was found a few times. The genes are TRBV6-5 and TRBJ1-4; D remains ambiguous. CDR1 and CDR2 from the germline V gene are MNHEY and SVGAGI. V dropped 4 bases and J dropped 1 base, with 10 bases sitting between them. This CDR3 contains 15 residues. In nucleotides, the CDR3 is TGTGCCAGCAGTTCCTACAGCGGAACTAATGAAAAACTGTTTTTT. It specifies CASSSYSGTNEKLFF.